The 9 T cell receptor beta chains listed next were all sequenced from one sample in a study of monozygotic twins with inflammatory bowel disease. TCRdb derives one entry per CDR3 protein from the 5' RACE reads, leaving out DNA. The table lists fewer than 550,000 distinct CDR3 sequences. Sequences were obtained from blood. Receptors originate from a human donor with ulcerative colitis or Crohn's disease, or a healthy co-twin of an affected twin (not recorded which).

V is TRBV7-2 and J is TRBJ2-3; there is no DNA to check the TCRdb D call of TRBD2. CDR3 length: 16 residues. Germline V gene sequence: CDR1 SGHTA, CDR2 FQGNSA. The CDR3: CASSLARAGGADTQYF.

This chain links TRBV12-3 or TRBV12-4 with TRBJ2-2; TCRdb lists TRBD1, though no DNA is available to test this call. The CDR3 extends over 15 amino acids. CDR3 in amino acids: CASSLTLSGGGELFF.

The chain is built from TRBV20-1 and TRBJ2-3; TCRdb's D call of TRBD2 is untestable without DNA. The CDR3 has 15 amino acids. The germline gives CDR1 DFQATT, CDR2 SNEGSKA (reference sequence). The CDR3 protein is CSAREDTSGADTQYF.

The rearrangement joins TRBV20-1 to TRBJ2-1; TCRdb's D gene call, TRBD2, goes unchecked for lack of DNA. The CDR3 has 13 amino acids. CDR1 DFQATT and CDR2 SNEGSKA come from the germline V gene (reference sequence). CDR3 region: CSAGRAVSNEQFF.

The J gene is TRBJ1-1, the V gene TRBV5-1. CDR1 is SGHRS, CDR2 YFSETQ, per germline. This CDR3 is 13 amino acids long. The CDR3 loop is CASSWTLNTEAFF.

The chain uses TRBV7-9 and TRBJ1-5. The germline V gene encodes CDR1 SEHNR and CDR2 FQNEAQ (reference sequence). There are 15 residues in the CDR3. CDR3 sequence reads: CASSLDSGDNQPQHF.

The chain carries TRBV5-1 and TRBJ1-6; TCRdb returns TRBD1, unconfirmable since there is no DNA. CDR3 length: 14 residues. In germline, CDR1 is SGHRS, CDR2 YFSETQ. CDR3 region: CASTIGVEDSPLHF.

The rearrangement uses TRBV7-2 and TRBJ2-5; there is no DNA to check the TCRdb D call of TRBD1. Germline V CDR1 and CDR2: SGHTA, FQGNSA. This CDR3 spans 15 amino acids. The chain's CDR3 is CASSEGQGYQETQYF.

The chain carries TRBV6-5 and TRBJ1-5; TCRdb reports TRBD1, a call that lacks DNA to check it against. CDR1 and CDR2 (germline): MNHEY, SVGAGI. The length of the CDR3 is 18 residues. CDR3 residues: CASSYSPGTGEFNQPQHF.